Listed below are T cell receptor beta chains from one sample, sequenced in a study of blood T cell repertoires in COVID-19. Profiled with immunoSEQ multiplex PCR; TCRdb holds only in-frame clones, not every one. Of approximately 210,000 clones in the sample, 83% were seen once. The sample consisted of peripheral blood. The origin of the receptors is a woman between 70 and 85 years old with active or convalescent COVID-19. CDR3s include the opening cysteine and the closing phenylalanine or tryptophan. D genes are given only for firm matches. For some rows the clone size is stated as once, few or many, or as a class when expanded; others skip it.

j_gene: TRBJ2-5
v_gene: TRBV29-1
abundance: NA
d_gene: NA
CDR3nt: TGCAGCGTTGAAGCCCCCGGACACGAACCACTAGCACCGCAAGAGACCCAGTACTTC
CDR3aa: CSVEAPGHEPLAPQETQYF

j_gene: TRBJ1-5
v_gene: TRBV28
abundance: NA
d_gene: NA
CDR3nt: TGTGCCAGCAGTTGGGGGCTACGACAGCCCCAGCATTTT
CDR3aa: CASSWGLRQPQHF

j_gene: TRBJ1-5
v_gene: TRBV3-1/TRBV3-2
abundance: few
d_gene: NA
CDR3nt: TGTGCCAGCAGCCTAGTCAAGGGCCTAGAGGGTCAGCCCCAGCATTTT
CDR3aa: CASSLVKGLEGQPQHF

j_gene: TRBJ1-6
v_gene: TRBV5-1
abundance: once
d_gene: NA
CDR3nt: TGCGCCAGCAGCTTGGCCGAGGGTTGGAATTCACCCCTCCACTTT
CDR3aa: CASSLAEGWNSPLHF

j_gene: TRBJ2-7
v_gene: TRBV7-3
abundance: NA
d_gene: TRBD2
CDR3nt: TGTGCCAGCAGCCAGAGGGCGGGGGGGACCGAAGAGCAGTACTTC
CDR3aa: CASSQRAGGTEEQYF

j_gene: TRBJ2-2
v_gene: TRBV6-5
abundance: NA
d_gene: TRBD1
CDR3nt: TGTGCCAGCAGCCCGGGACAGGAGAACACCGGGGAGCTGTTTTTT
CDR3aa: CASSPGQENTGELFF

j_gene: TRBJ2-3
v_gene: TRBV4-3
abundance: NA
d_gene: TRBD1
CDR3nt: TGCGCCAGCCGAGATACAGGGGGTTTAGATACGCAGTATTTT
CDR3aa: CASRDTGGLDTQYF

j_gene: TRBJ2-7
v_gene: TRBV9
abundance: NA
d_gene: NA
CDR3nt: TGTGCCAGCAGCGCTTGGGGGACTGCCTACGAGCAGTACTTC
CDR3aa: CASSAWGTAYEQYF

j_gene: TRBJ2-2
v_gene: TRBV18
abundance: NA
d_gene: NA
CDR3nt: TGTGCCAGCTCACCACCGGACACCGCTACCGGGGAGCTGTTTTTT
CDR3aa: CASSPPDTATGELFF

j_gene: TRBJ2-2
v_gene: TRBV2
abundance: NA
d_gene: TRBD2
CDR3nt: TGTGCCAGCAGTTCCCCTAGCGGGAGTTCCACCGGGGAGCTGTTTTTT
CDR3aa: CASSSPSGSSTGELFF

j_gene: TRBJ2-1
v_gene: TRBV11-1
abundance: NA
d_gene: NA
CDR3nt: TGTGCCAGCAGCTTACAATGGGGGCAGCAGTTCTTC
CDR3aa: CASSLQWGQQFF

j_gene: TRBJ1-1
v_gene: TRBV12-3/TRBV12-4
abundance: NA
d_gene: NA
CDR3nt: TGTGCCAGCAGTCGAAGTGGAGAGGCTGAAGCTTTCTTT
CDR3aa: CASSRSGEAEAFF

j_gene: TRBJ2-4
v_gene: TRBV28
abundance: NA
d_gene: NA
CDR3nt: TGTGCCAGCAGTTTAGGGGGGATTTACATTCAGTACTTC
CDR3aa: CASSLGGIYIQYF

j_gene: TRBJ2-1
v_gene: TRBV7-3
abundance: NA
d_gene: NA
CDR3nt: TGTGCCAGCAGCTTAGAACAGGGATACAATGAGCAGTTCTTC
CDR3aa: CASSLEQGYNEQFF

j_gene: TRBJ1-2
v_gene: TRBV6-5
abundance: NA
d_gene: NA
CDR3nt: TGTGCCAGCAGTTACTCTCCGGGACATGGCTATGGCTACACCTTC
CDR3aa: CASSYSPGHGYGYTF

j_gene: TRBJ2-7
v_gene: TRBV7-9
abundance: NA
d_gene: TRBD1
CDR3nt: TGTGCCAGCAGCTTCCAGGGGGCCACTTCCTACGAGCAGTACTTC
CDR3aa: CASSFQGATSYEQYF

j_gene: TRBJ1-1
v_gene: TRBV4-1
abundance: NA
d_gene: NA
CDR3nt: TGCGCCAGCACCTCTTCGACTACCCCAGGGGCGGGTGGGACTGAAGCTTTCTTT
CDR3aa: CASTSSTTPGAGGTEAFF

j_gene: TRBJ1-2
v_gene: TRBV6-5
abundance: once
d_gene: NA
CDR3nt: TGTGCCAGCAGCCGAGGGCGGGGGGCGAACTATGGCTACACCTTC
CDR3aa: CASSRGRGANYGYTF

j_gene: TRBJ1-2
v_gene: TRBV15
abundance: NA
d_gene: NA
CDR3nt: TGTGCCACCAGCAGAGACAGGAACGGCTACACCTTC
CDR3aa: CATSRDRNGYTF

j_gene: TRBJ2-7
v_gene: TRBV10-1
abundance: NA
d_gene: NA
CDR3nt: TGCGCCAGCGGGAACGCCAGGGGTTACGAGCAGTACTTC
CDR3aa: CASGNARGYEQYF

j_gene: TRBJ1-2
v_gene: TRBV5-1
abundance: NA
d_gene: NA
CDR3nt: TGCGCCAGCAGCTCTGACGGGAACTATGGCTACACCTTC
CDR3aa: CASSSDGNYGYTF

j_gene: TRBJ2-2
v_gene: TRBV7-6
abundance: NA
d_gene: NA
CDR3nt: TGTGCCAGCAGCCCCCACCCGGGGGGCGACTTCAACACCGGGGAGCTGTTTTTT
CDR3aa: CASSPHPGGDFNTGELFF

j_gene: TRBJ1-3
v_gene: TRBV9
abundance: NA
d_gene: NA
CDR3nt: TGTGCCAGCAGCGGGGGAGACTCTGGAAACACCATATATTTT
CDR3aa: CASSGGDSGNTIYF

j_gene: TRBJ1-3
v_gene: TRBV4-2
abundance: once
d_gene: NA
CDR3nt: TGTGCCAGCAGCCAATACCAGACGACAGCTTCTGGAAACACCATATATTTT
CDR3aa: CASSQYQTTASGNTIYF

j_gene: TRBJ1-2
v_gene: TRBV28
abundance: NA
d_gene: NA
CDR3nt: TGTGCCAGCAGTTTAGGTGGGGCAGGGGAAAACTATGGCTACACCTTC
CDR3aa: CASSLGGAGENYGYTF

j_gene: TRBJ2-6
v_gene: TRBV3-1/TRBV3-2
abundance: NA
d_gene: NA
CDR3nt: TGTGCCAGCAGCCCCTTCTCCTCTGGGGCCAACGTCCTGACTTTC
CDR3aa: CASSPFSSGANVLTF

j_gene: TRBJ2-6
v_gene: TRBV4-1
abundance: NA
d_gene: NA
CDR3nt: TGCGCCAGCAGCCGGGCATGGGGGGCCAACGTCCTGACTTTC
CDR3aa: CASSRAWGANVLTF

j_gene: TRBJ2-5
v_gene: TRBV19
abundance: NA
d_gene: NA
CDR3nt: TGTGCCACCCCGGCTAGTATGGGAGAGACCCAGTACTTC
CDR3aa: CATPASMGETQYF

j_gene: TRBJ2-5
v_gene: TRBV2
abundance: NA
d_gene: TRBD2
CDR3nt: TGTGCCAGCAGGGCTAGCGGGGAAGAGACCCAGTACTTC
CDR3aa: CASRASGEETQYF

j_gene: TRBJ1-6
v_gene: TRBV28
abundance: NA
d_gene: NA
CDR3nt: TGTGCCAGCAGTTCGGGTTCCTATAATTCACCCCTCCACTTT
CDR3aa: CASSSGSYNSPLHF

j_gene: TRBJ2-3
v_gene: TRBV18
abundance: NA
d_gene: NA
CDR3nt: TGTGCCAGCTCCCCAGCGAGTAGCGGTTATACGCAGTATTTT
CDR3aa: CASSPASSGYTQYF

j_gene: TRBJ2-5
v_gene: TRBV5-1
abundance: NA
d_gene: NA
CDR3nt: TGCGCCAGCAGCTTGGACAGCACCCAAGAGACCCAGTACTTC
CDR3aa: CASSLDSTQETQYF

j_gene: TRBJ2-2
v_gene: TRBV3-1/TRBV3-2
abundance: once
d_gene: NA
CDR3nt: TGTGCCAGCAGCCAAGAAGAGTTCCTTGGTACCGGGGAGCTGTTTTTT
CDR3aa: CASSQEEFLGTGELFF

j_gene: TRBJ2-7
v_gene: TRBV29-1
abundance: few
d_gene: TRBD2
CDR3nt: TGCAGCGTTTCCGGGAGGCTCTACGAGCAGTACTTC
CDR3aa: CSVSGRLYEQYF

j_gene: TRBJ1-1
v_gene: TRBV7-2
abundance: NA
d_gene: TRBD1
CDR3nt: TGTGCCAGCAGCCGTTTGTCAGGGGGCACTGAAGCTTTCTTT
CDR3aa: CASSRLSGGTEAFF

j_gene: TRBJ1-2
v_gene: TRBV6-5
abundance: many
d_gene: TRBD1
CDR3nt: TGTGCCAGCAGTTCGTCTCCAGGGGGGAGATTCTATGGCTACACCTTC
CDR3aa: CASSSSPGGRFYGYTF

j_gene: TRBJ2-2
v_gene: TRBV6-5
abundance: NA
d_gene: NA
CDR3nt: TGTGCCAGCAGATTAGTAGCCGGGGAGCTGTTTTTT
CDR3aa: CASRLVAGELFF

j_gene: TRBJ2-7
v_gene: TRBV5-5
abundance: NA
d_gene: TRBD2
CDR3nt: TGTGCCAGCAGCTTGGCTAGCGGGAGGGGTGAGCAGTACTTC
CDR3aa: CASSLASGRGEQYF

j_gene: TRBJ1-5
v_gene: TRBV7-2
abundance: few
d_gene: NA
CDR3nt: TGTGCCAGCAGCGAAAGATCCTTCGGGGGGGCGAGGCAGCCCCAGCATTTT
CDR3aa: CASSERSFGGARQPQHF

j_gene: TRBJ1-1
v_gene: TRBV5-5
abundance: NA
d_gene: NA
CDR3nt: TGTGCCAGCAGCTTGCAGGGCAATGAAGCTTTCTTT
CDR3aa: CASSLQGNEAFF

j_gene: TRBJ2-1
v_gene: TRBV2
abundance: NA
d_gene: TRBD2
CDR3nt: TGTGCCAGCTCGGGACTAGTCTCTTCCAATGAGCAGTTCTTC
CDR3aa: CASSGLVSSNEQFF

j_gene: TRBJ1-1
v_gene: TRBV29-1
abundance: NA
d_gene: NA
CDR3nt: TGCAGCGTGGAGGGCATAGGGAACACTGAAGCTTTCTTT
CDR3aa: CSVEGIGNTEAFF

j_gene: TRBJ2-2
v_gene: TRBV5-1
abundance: NA
d_gene: NA
CDR3nt: TGCGCCAGCAGCTTGGCAGGCCCGCGCGAGCTGTTTTTT
CDR3aa: CASSLAGPRELFF

j_gene: TRBJ2-1
v_gene: TRBV24-1
abundance: few
d_gene: TRBD1
CDR3nt: TGTGCCACCAGTGACCCCCTGACCCGGGACAGGGGGTCCTACAATGAGCAGTTCTTC
CDR3aa: CATSDPLTRDRGSYNEQFF

j_gene: TRBJ1-3
v_gene: TRBV28
abundance: NA
d_gene: NA
CDR3nt: TGTGCCAGCAGTTTGTCACAGACAAACACCATATATTTT
CDR3aa: CASSLSQTNTIYF

j_gene: TRBJ1-5
v_gene: TRBV6-5
abundance: NA
d_gene: NA
CDR3nt: TGTGCCACCTCGAGGAGGTATAGCAATCAGCCCCAGCATTTT
CDR3aa: CATSRRYSNQPQHF

j_gene: TRBJ2-1
v_gene: TRBV28
abundance: NA
d_gene: TRBD2
CDR3nt: TGTGCCAGCAGGAACGGACTAGCGGGGTTTAATGAGCAGTTCTTC
CDR3aa: CASRNGLAGFNEQFF

j_gene: TRBJ1-1
v_gene: TRBV7-2
abundance: NA
d_gene: NA
CDR3nt: TGTGCCAGCAGCTTGCCAGGTTGGACTGAAGCTTTCTTT
CDR3aa: CASSLPGWTEAFF

j_gene: TRBJ2-1
v_gene: TRBV30
abundance: NA
d_gene: NA
CDR3nt: TGTGCCCACACCCACTCAAAGCGTGGCAATGAGCAGTTCTTC
CDR3aa: CAHTHSKRGNEQFF

j_gene: TRBJ2-5
v_gene: TRBV7-8
abundance: NA
d_gene: NA
CDR3nt: TGTGCCAGCAGCCCCCAGGGTTGGCTGGAGACCCAGTACTTC
CDR3aa: CASSPQGWLETQYF

j_gene: TRBJ1-2
v_gene: TRBV6-4
abundance: NA
d_gene: NA
CDR3nt: TGTGCCAGCAGTGACTCGTTTGGAGCCGGAAGCCACCTTCGGGGCTACACCTTC
CDR3aa: CASSDSFGAGSHLRGYTF